The 29 T cell receptor beta chains reported below all come from one sample, sequenced in a study of CD8+CD57+ T cells in acquired aplastic anemia. Genomic DNA constituted the template upon which TCR beta VDJ and CDR3 profiling was performed. MiXCR was run by TCRdb on the reads, yielding one entry per CDR3 protein. The table lists 200,000 to 250,000 distinct CDR3 sequences, around 50% of them singletons. It was patients with CD8+CD57+ cell expansion by flow cytometry who were chosen for sequencing. Material for sequencing was sorted CD4+, CD8+, or CD8+CD57+ T cells (not recorded which) from PBMCs. The source is a human donor with aplastic anemia.

This chain connects TRBV2 to TRBJ2-1; 9 bases match TRBD2. Unmatched junction bases numbered 11, after V lost 7 bases and J lost 7 bases. The CDR3 runs 15 residues. Germline V gene data show CDR1 as SNHLY and CDR2 as FYNNEI. CDR3 amino acids: CASNPAGGTGNEQFF. The CDR3 DNA is TGTGCCAGCAATCCTGCGGGGGGGACGGGTAATGAGCAGTTCTTC.

The V gene is TRBV15, the J gene TRBJ2-1; D gene uncertain. V lost 1 base to trimming and J lost 9 bases, with 1 base between them. The V gene's germline CDR1 is LNHNV and CDR2 YYDKDF (reference sequence). This CDR3 contains 10 residues. As DNA, the CDR3 is TGTGCCACCAGCAGAGCTGAGCAGTTCTTC. Protein product: CATSRAEQFF.

This clonotype occurred a few times. This chain links TRBV9 with TRBJ2-5, with a possible D match to TRBD2 (6 bases). The CDR3 totals 15 residues. V was clipped by 4 bases and J by 2 bases, with 15 bases between them. Germline CDR1 SGDLS, CDR2 YYNGEE. Written as DNA, the CDR3 is TGTGCCAGCAGCCAAGATCTAGGGACTCAAGAGACCCAGTACTTC. Translation gives CASSQDLGTQETQYF.

The V call is TRBV7-9, the J call TRBJ1-1, with D perhaps matching TRBD1 (5 bases). This CDR3 has 15 amino acids. V was shortened by 1 base and J by 1 base, with 10 bases between the two germline ends. The V gene's germline CDR1 is SEHNR and CDR2 FQNEAQ (reference sequence). CDR3 protein: CASSLVRTSNTEAFF. DNA of the CDR3: TGTGCCAGCAGCTTAGTTCGGACATCGAACACTGAAGCTTTCTTT.

This clonotype was recorded at least ten times. The chain recombines TRBV7-8 with TRBJ1-2; D might be TRBD1 (6 bases). V was shortened by 5 bases and J by 3 bases, with 13 bases between the two germline ends. CDR1 and CDR2 from the germline V gene are SGHVS and FQNEAQ. The CDR3 sequence is 14 residues long. CDR3 region: CASSRWDKHYGYTF. In DNA, the CDR3 is TGTGCCAGCAGCCGTTGGGACAAGCACTATGGCTACACCTTC.

The CDR3 coding sequence is TGTGCCATCAACACAGGGTCGAACTATGGCTACACCTTC. It translates to CAINTGSNYGYTF. The V and J genes are TRBV10-3 and TRBJ1-2, with D perhaps TRBD1 (6 bases). This CDR3 is 13 amino acids long. The germline gives CDR1 ENHRY, CDR2 SYGVKD. Trimming removed 7 bases from V and 2 bases from J, with 11 bases in between.

The genes are TRBV2 and TRBJ1-5; D gene ambiguous. V lost 0 bases and J lost 11, with 8 bases in between. CDR3 length equals 12 residues. Germline V gene lookup returns CDR1 SNHLY and CDR2 FYNNEI. The CDR3 nucleotides are TGTGCCAGCAGTGAAGCAGGGTCGGCCCAGCATTTT. Protein: CASSEAGSAQHF.

Only a few counts were recorded for this clonotype. Possible read error: a much larger clone is one base away. V and J are TRBV20-1 and TRBJ2-2; no clear D. Germline lookup yields CDR1 DFQATT and CDR2 SNEGSKA (reference sequence). V gave up 1 base and J gave up 1 base, with 7 bases separating them. This CDR3 has 14 residues. The CDR3 coding sequence is TGCAGTGCTAGAGGTCACGGGAACACCGGGGAGCTGTTTTTT. Amino acids: CSARGHGNTGELFF.

The chain joins TRBV10-3 to TRBJ1-2; TRBD1 is a possible D gene (5 bases). The V and J ends lost 6 bases and 3 bases respectively, with 11 bases between them. Germline CDR1 ENHRY, CDR2 SYGVKD. The CDR3 is 13 residues long. CDR3 protein: CAIREGLDYGYTF. In nucleotides, the CDR3 is TGTGCCATCAGGGAGGGGTTGGACTATGGCTACACCTTC.

This chain connects TRBV7-2 to TRBJ2-1, with 14 bases identical to TRBD2. Germline V lookup: CDR1 SGHTA, CDR2 FQGNSA. The CDR3 contains 19 residues. After removal of 5 bases from V and 5 bases from J, the junction contained 14 bases not matched to a gene. CDR3 loop: CASSQVLGTSGGRDNEQFF. As DNA, the CDR3 is TGTGCCAGCAGCCAAGTTCTCGGGACTAGCGGGGGAAGGGACAATGAGCAGTTCTTC. The variable domain in full, with the rest retrieved from reference TRBV7-2 and TRBJ2-1, is GAGVSQSPSNKVTEKGKDVELRCDPISGHTALYWYRQSLGQGLEFLIYFQGNSAPDKSGLPSDRFSAERTGGSVSTLTIQRTQQEDSAVYLCASSQVLGTSGGRDNEQFFGPGTRLTVL.

This clonotype has at least ten counts. The genes are TRBV6-1 and TRBJ1-2, with a weak D call TRBD1 (5 bases). Trimming shortened V by 7 bases and J by 5 bases, and 20 bases separated the two germline ends. Germline CDR1 MNHNS, CDR2 SASEGT. The CDR3 length is 15 residues. CDR3 sequence (DNA): TGTGCCAGCAATGACACCCCCAGGGAGGGGTATGGCTACACCTTC. Its translation is CASNDTPREGYGYTF.

About this clonotype itself: At one end the junction does not follow the germline gene, possibly because of a read error. V and J are TRBV7-9 and TRBJ2-5, with 13 bases aligning to TRBD2. The CDR3 length is 16 residues. In germline, CDR1 is SEHNR, CDR2 FQNEAQ (reference sequence). The CDR3, as DNA: TGTGCTAGCAGCTCCAGACTAGCGGGGGGTTTTGGTGTCCAGTACTTC. Protein product: CASSSRLAGGFGVQYF.

Many counts were recorded for this clonotype. J is TRBJ2-1 and V is TRBV10-3; D may be TRBD1 (5 bases). V shed 10 bases and J shed 5 bases, with 12 bases lying between them. The CDR3 has 12 residues. Germline V gives CDR1 ENHRY, CDR2 SYGVKD. CDR3 nucleotides: TGTGCCACCATGGACACTAACAATGAGCAGTTCTTC. Its protein product is CATMDTNNEQFF.

This clonotype was observed a few times. The chain joins TRBV6-6 to TRBJ2-6; 7 bases map to TRBD1. In germline, CDR1 is MNHNY, CDR2 SVGAGI (reference sequence). The CDR3 consists of 19 residues. V lost 7 bases, J lost 0 bases, and 15 bases stayed unmatched. CDR3 coding DNA: TGTGCCAGCACTTCCCCGATCGGACAGGCGATCTCTGGGGCCAACGTCCTGACTTTC. This encodes CASTSPIGQAISGANVLTF.

This clonotype appeared a single time. The rearrangement links TRBV10-1 to TRBJ1-1; 8 bases line up with TRBD1. The length of the CDR3 is 14 residues. J lost 1 base, V lost 7 bases, and 5 bases had no gene match. In germline, CDR1 is WNHNN, CDR2 SYGVQD (reference sequence). The CDR3 loop reads CASKEGTGNTEAFF. In DNA, the CDR3 is TGCGCCAGCAAAGAGGGGACAGGGAACACTGAAGCTTTCTTT.

This clonotype was seen many times. The chain combines TRBV6-1 with TRBJ1-2; a weak D match, TRBD1 (6 bases). With 1 base removed from V and 5 bases from J, the gap between germline ends came to 17 bases. The CDR3 runs 16 residues. CDR1 is MNHNS, CDR2 SASEGT, per germline. This chain's CDR3 is CASSEERRGRGYGYTF. The CDR3 nucleotides are TGTGCCAGCAGTGAAGAAAGGCGGGGGCGAGGGTATGGCTACACCTTC.

The rearrangement joins TRBV20-1 to TRBJ2-1; 10 bases fit TRBD2. The CDR3 is 14 residues long. The ends lost 5 bases at V and 7 bases at J; junction bases unmatched: 8. The germline CDR1 and CDR2 sequences are DFQATT and SNEGSKA (reference sequence). The CDR3 protein is CSAALAGGVNEQFF. DNA of the CDR3: TGCAGTGCTGCTTTAGCGGGAGGAGTAAATGAGCAGTTCTTC.

V gene TRBV15 combines with J gene TRBJ1-5, with D maybe TRBD1 (5 bases). Trimming took 0 bases from V and 3 from J, leaving 9 bases between them. The CDR3 is made up of 15 amino acids. Germline CDR1 is LNHNV and CDR2 is YYDKDF (reference sequence). CDR3 sequence reads: CATSRDDRFNQPQHF. The DNA of the CDR3 is TGTGCCACCAGCAGAGACGACAGATTCAATCAGCCCCAGCATTTT.

This chain uses TRBV6-5 with TRBJ2-1, with 12 nucleotides matching TRBD1. The CDR3 is 15 amino acids. Unmatched junction bases numbered 4, after V lost 0 bases and J lost 10 bases. Per the germline V gene, CDR1 is MNHEY and CDR2 is SVGAGI. Here the CDR3 DNA reads TGTGCCAGCAGTTACTCCGGGACAGGGGGCCGAGAGCAGTTCTTC. Translation: CASSYSGTGGREQFF.

On this clonotype: A much larger clone is a single base away; this may be a read error. The chain couples TRBV7-3 to TRBJ2-1; TRBD1 or TRBD2 may be the D gene (6 bases each). The CDR3 spans 12 residues. The germline CDR1 and CDR2 sequences are SGHTA and FQGTGA. Trimming took 10 bases from V and 9 from J, leaving 16 bases between them. Here the CDR3 reads CAIRGLPIEQFF. Here the CDR3 DNA reads TGTGCCATCAGGGGACTCCCCATTGAGCAGTTCTTC.

The chain recombines TRBV2 with TRBJ2-7, with 13 bases matching TRBD2. The ends lost 6 bases at V and 7 bases at J; junction bases unmatched: 9. Germline CDR1 is SNHLY and CDR2 is FYNNEI. CDR3 length equals 15 residues. The CDR3: CASSPRTSGGTEQYF. For the CDR3, the DNA is TGTGCCAGCAGCCCAAGGACTAGCGGGGGTACGGAGCAGTACTTC.

This clonotype has only a few counts. This chain uses TRBV7-2 with TRBJ2-1; 8 bases align to TRBD2. V shed 5 bases and J 6 bases; nucleotides not matched to a gene: 6. There are 14 residues in the CDR3. CDR1 and CDR2 from the germline V gene are SGHTA and FQGNSA. The CDR3 DNA reads TGTGCCAGCAGCCTCCCCGGGACTAGCAATGAGCAGTTCTTC. As protein: CASSLPGTSNEQFF. Complete variable domain (other parts from reference TRBV7-2 and TRBJ2-1): GAGVSQSPSNKVTEKGKDVELRCDPISGHTALYWYRQSLGQGLEFLIYFQGNSAPDKSGLPSDRFSAERTGGSVSTLTIQRTQQEDSAVYLCASSLPGTSNEQFFGPGTRLTVL.

In its sample, this clonotype was seen many times. CDR3 sequence (DNA): TGCAGTGCTGGTAGCGGGGGGCTCCAAGAGACCCAGTACTTC. Protein sequence: CSAGSGGLQETQYF. The chain uses TRBV20-1 and TRBJ2-5; TRBD2 aligns across 10 bases. The CDR3 covers 14 residues. V dropped 5 bases and J dropped 1; count of bases not matched to a gene: 4. Germline V CDR1 and CDR2: DFQATT, SNEGSKA (reference sequence).

This sequence joins TRBV24-1 and TRBJ1-2; D is unclear. Germline assignment: CDR1 KGHDR and CDR2 SFDVKD. The germline V and J ends were trimmed by 4 bases and 1 base, with 9 bases remaining between them. CDR3 length: 14 residues. CDR3 DNA sequence: TGTGCCACCAGTGAAAACACGCTTAACTATGGCTACACCTTC. Translating gives CATSENTLNYGYTF.

CDR3 coding DNA: TGTGCCAGCAGACCCCCTCAGGGAAAAGATTCACCCCTCCACTTT. It yields the protein CASRPPQGKDSPLHF. The chain has TRBV7-8 and TRBJ1-6; D might be TRBD1 (5 bases). V was shortened by 6 bases and J by 8 bases, with 17 bases between the two germline ends. Germline CDR1 is SGHVS and CDR2 is FQNEAQ. The CDR3 has 15 residues.

This clonotype was seen many times. J is TRBJ1-6 and V is TRBV12-5; TRBD1 matches at 7 bases. The CDR3 length is 12 residues. J gave up 14 bases and V 1 base, and 2 bases lay outside the gene matches. Germline CDR1 reads LGHNT; CDR2 reads FRNRAP. CDR3 coding DNA: TGTGCTAGTGGTTTGGGCCAGGGGGCCCTCCACTTT. Its translation: CASGLGQGALHF.

A single count supports this clonotype. The rearrangement links TRBV6-5 to TRBJ1-1; a weak D match, TRBD1 (6 bases). The CDR3 runs to 15 residues. Trimming removed 5 bases from V and 1 base from J, with 14 bases in between. Germline V lookup: CDR1 MNHEY, CDR2 SVGAGI. The CDR3, as DNA: TGTGCCAGCAGTCTACAGCTGACAGGGAACACTGAAGCTTTCTTT. This gives the protein CASSLQLTGNTEAFF.

The chain joins TRBV19 to TRBJ2-1; 9 bases agree with TRBD2. Germline CDR1 reads LNHDA; CDR2 reads SQIVND (reference sequence). CDR3 length equals 16 residues. Trimming removed 6 bases from V and 7 bases from J; junction bases left unmatched: 13. The DNA of the CDR3 is TGTGCCAGTAGATCCCGATCGGGACTAGCCTCAAATGAGCAGTTCTTC. Translating gives CASRSRSGLASNEQFF.

This clonotype has a handful of counts. A much larger clone differs by one base, so this may be a read error. The chain couples TRBV10-3 to TRBJ2-2, with 10 bases fitting TRBD2. The CDR3 is 19 residues long. CDR1 and CDR2 (germline): ENHRY, SYGVKD. The CDR3 DNA follows: TGTGCCATCAGTGGGGTAACTAGCGGGGACCTCGCGAACACCGGGGAGCTGTCTTTT. Its translation: CAISGVTSGDLANTGELSF.